This T cell receptor (beta chain) emerged from a study of T cell changes during pregnancy in multiple sclerosis. Germline CDR1 LNHNV, CDR2 YYDKDF (reference sequence). Trimming removed 6 bases at V and 2 bases at J, with 26 bases between. The CDR3 consists of 19 residues. Sequenced by immunoSEQ multiplex PCR; TCRdb stores in-frame clones only, minus some. The data contain tens of thousands of clones, approximately 90% of them singletons. This clonotype was obtained from a female donor in good health, enrolled as a control in a pregnancy study. The V gene is TRBV15, the J gene TRBJ2-1; D unclear. The sequencing here drew on peripheral blood, taken in the second trimester of pregnancy. CDR3 in amino acids: CATSSSPLIEPSAYNEQFF. As DNA, the CDR3 is TGTGCCACCAGTAGTTCTCCCCTGATCGAACCTAGTGCCTACAATGAGCAGTTCTTC.